This TCR beta chain appears in the sequencing data of a study of cytomegalovirus exposure and HLA in healthy donors. A note on this clone: Its antigen is still unknown.

Overall study results and limits: A prior analysis recorded that most TCR beta V segments were productive about 90% or about 30% of the time. In a later analysis, a genetic analysis reported fewer productive-TCR N-insertions in an Asian-associated ancestry cluster than the cohort average.

This CDR3 comprises 13 residues. Trimming cost V 0 bases and J 2 bases, with 5 bases left between them. Germline CDR1 SNHLY, CDR2 FYNNEI. PCR used 60 Vbeta primers and 13 Jbeta primers. Produced via immunoSEQ multiplex PCR; TCRdb's table is partial and in-frame only. The sample contains 110,000 to 150,000 clones, approximately 80% of which appear only once. The sequencing input was PBMCs. The V gene is TRBV2, the J gene TRBJ2-7, with D possibly matching TRBD1 (5 bases). This clonotype originated in a woman in her 40s in good health and CMV-seronegative. CDR3 in DNA: TGTGCCAGCAGTGAAGCGGACACCTACGAGCAGTACTTC. It specifies CASSEADTYEQYF.